Shown below are 15 T cell receptor beta chains from a single sample sequenced in a study of CD8 T cells in ankylosing spondylitis. TCRdb analysed the 5' RACE reads with MiXCR anew, one entry per CDR3 protein. The profile shows around 53,000 distinct CDR3 sequences, 6.5% to 9% of them singletons. Sequencing used blood, either unsorted or a sorted T cell fraction (not recorded which). All receptors derive from a female donor with ankylosing spondylitis or in good health (not recorded which).

This clonotype has at least ten counts. The chain employs TRBV20-1 and TRBJ2-3, with TRBD1 matching over 10 bases. CDR1 is DFQATT and CDR2 is SNEGSKA in the germline V gene (reference sequence). Germline trimming cut 6 bases from V and 4 bases from J; bases unmatched to any gene: 4. The CDR3 spans 13 residues. The CDR3 spells CSARQGASDTQYF. In DNA form, the CDR3 reads TGCAGTGCGCGACAGGGGGCATCAGATACGCAGTATTTT.

There are many counts of this clonotype. The chain employs TRBV5-1 and TRBJ2-2; 8 bases are shared with TRBD1. The CDR3 contains 15 residues. The V segment lost 2 bases and the J segment 3 bases; nucleotides outside the gene matches: 3. CDR1 is SGHRS and CDR2 is YFSETQ in the germline V gene. CDR3 loop: CASSFKTGDTGELFF. CDR3 DNA: TGCGCCAGCAGCTTCAAGACAGGGGACACCGGGGAGCTGTTTTTT. Together with reference TRBV5-1 and TRBJ2-2, the CDR3 gives the full variable domain: KAGVTQTPRYLIKTRGQQVTLSCSPISGHRSVSWYQQTPGQGLQFLFEYFSETQRNKGNFPGRFSGRQFSNSRSEMNVSTLELGDSALYLCASSFKTGDTGELFFGEGSRLTVL.

This clonotype appeared a few times. This rearrangement joins TRBV7-9 to TRBJ1-5; no firm D call. V dropped 6 bases and J dropped 7 bases, with 16 bases sitting between them. The germline V gene has CDR1 SEHNR and CDR2 FQNEAQ (reference sequence). The CDR3 is 14 residues long. CDR3 residues: CASSRLGGNQPQHF. In DNA form, the CDR3 reads TGTGCCAGCAGTAGACTGGGAGGGAACCAGCCCCAGCATTTT.

Many counts were recorded for this clonotype. The rearrangement uses TRBV4-2 and TRBJ2-2; 10 nucleotides align to TRBD2. The germline gives CDR1 LGHNA, CDR2 YNFKEQ. There are 17 residues in the CDR3. J was trimmed by 7 bases and V by 1 base; bases with no gene match: 9. CDR3 residues: CASSQGGSGGRNGELFF. Written as DNA, the CDR3 is TGTGCCAGCAGCCAAGGGGGTAGCGGGGGGCGTAACGGGGAGCTGTTTTTT.

This clonotype was observed a few times. V and J are TRBV7-8 and TRBJ2-1; D is undetermined. The CDR3 consists of 11 residues. Germline loops: CDR1 SGHVS, CDR2 FQNEAQ. The V end was cut by 4 bases, the J end by 7 bases, with 5 bases between. This CDR3 reads CASSYGNEQFF. The DNA for the CDR3 is TGTGCCAGCAGCTACGGAAATGAGCAGTTCTTC. Combining the CDR3 with reference TRBV7-8 and TRBJ2-1 gives the whole variable domain GAGVSQSPRYKVAKRGQDVALRCDPISGHVSLFWYQQALGQGPEFLTYFQNEAQLDKSGLPSDRFFAERPEGSVSTLKIQRTQQEDSAVYLCASSYGNEQFFGPGTRLTVL.

In its sample, this clonotype was seen many times. The rearrangement joins TRBV12-3 or TRBV12-4 to TRBJ2-2, with D possibly being TRBD1 or TRBD2 (5 bases each). This CDR3 is 15 amino acids long. V lost 3 bases to trimming and J lost 5 bases, with 13 bases between them. The CDR3 sequence: CASSLGTVATGELFF. CDR3 nucleotide sequence: TGTGCCAGCAGTTTGGGGACCGTGGCAACCGGGGAGCTGTTTTTT.

This clonotype has at least ten counts. The gene calls are TRBV7-8 and TRBJ2-1; 11 bases map to TRBD2. V dropped 5 bases and J dropped 7; count of bases not matched to a gene: 7. Germline V gene lookup returns CDR1 SGHVS and CDR2 FQNEAQ. This CDR3 is 15 amino acids long. In DNA form, the CDR3 reads TGTGCCAGCAGCGGCGGGACTAGCGGAATTAATGAGCAGTTCTTC. It specifies CASSGGTSGINEQFF.

This clonotype was seen repeatedly, ten times or more. The chain carries TRBV7-9 and TRBJ2-7, with D tentatively TRBD2 (6 bases). The CDR3 is 15 amino acids. Trimming removed 2 bases at V and 0 bases at J, with 11 bases between. From germline, CDR1 is SEHNR and CDR2 FQNEAQ (reference sequence). CDR3 region: CASSLTSPSSYEQYV. The CDR3 nucleotides are TGTGCCAGCAGCTTAACTAGCCCGAGCTCCTACGAGCAGTACGTC.

In its sample, this clonotype was seen many times. CDR3 region: CASSLEAGAIYEQYF. Here the CDR3 DNA reads TGTGCCAGCAGCTTAGAGGCAGGCGCAATTTACGAGCAGTACTTC. The chain combines TRBV7-6 with TRBJ2-7; no firm D call. The CDR3 length is 15 residues. Germline values: CDR1 SGHVS, CDR2 FNYEAQ. V lost 1 base, J lost 4 bases, and 14 bases lay in between.

V is TRBV7-2 and J is TRBJ1-1, with D possibly TRBD1 on 6 matching bases. This CDR3 has 15 amino acids. The germline V and J ends were trimmed by 4 bases and 3 bases, with 15 bases remaining between them. The germline CDR1 and CDR2 sequences are SGHTA and FQGNSA. Here the CDR3 reads CASSWNGRGYTEAFF. As DNA, the CDR3 is TGTGCCAGCAGCTGGAACGGGAGGGGGTACACTGAAGCTTTCTTT.

This chain uses TRBV5-2 with TRBJ2-2; the table names TRBD1, a call not compared with the DNA. TRBV5-2 is a documented pseudogene. This CDR3 has 16 residues. This chain's CDR3 is CASNLMTGAGTGELFF. CDR3 in DNA: TGTGCCAGCAACCTAATGACAGGGGCGGGCACCGGGGAGCTGTTTTTT.

This chain joins TRBV7-9 and TRBJ2-2; D tentatively reads TRBD1 or TRBD2 (6 bases each). Per germline, CDR1 SEHNR and CDR2 FQNEAQ (reference sequence). V was shortened by 3 bases and J by 0 bases, with 11 bases between the two germline ends. CDR3 length: 16 amino acids. CDR3 loop: CASSLGGYANTGELFF. The CDR3 DNA sequence: TGTGCCAGCAGCTTGGGGGGCTACGCGAACACCGGGGAGCTGTTTTTT.

This clonotype has at least ten counts. At one end, the junction sequence differs from germline, possibly due to a read error. V and J are TRBV5-1 and TRBJ2-3; TRBD1 matches at 11 bases. The CDR3 length is 14 residues. The germline V gene has CDR1 SGHRS and CDR2 YFSETQ. The DNA for the CDR3 is TGCGCCAGCCAGAGGACAGGGGGCACAGATACGCAGTACTTT. It encodes CASQRTGGTDTQYF.

Ten or more counts support this clonotype. This chain's CDR3 is CSATPTGDYGYTF. CDR3 in DNA: TGCAGTGCCACGCCAACAGGGGACTATGGCTACACCTTC. The chain uses TRBV20-1 and TRBJ1-2, with TRBD1 identical over 7 bases. With V trimmed by 6 bases and J by 3 bases, 7 bases remained unmatched. The CDR3 covers 13 residues. Germline V gene sequence: CDR1 DFQATT, CDR2 SNEGSKA (reference sequence).

Ten or more counts support this clonotype. The chain combines TRBV5-1 with TRBJ2-1; D possibly corresponds to TRBD2 (5 bases). The germline V gene encodes CDR1 SGHRS and CDR2 YFSETQ. This CDR3 has 15 residues. Between the trimmed V and J ends, which lost 7 bases and 5 bases, there was a span of 19 bases. The CDR3 coding sequence is TGCGCCAGCTCCGACTGGGAGCAGGCGAACAATGAGCAGTTCTTC. It is translated as CASSDWEQANNEQFF. Complete variable domain (other parts from reference TRBV5-1 and TRBJ2-1): KAGVTQTPRYLIKTRGQQVTLSCSPISGHRSVSWYQQTPGQGLQFLFEYFSETQRNKGNFPGRFSGRQFSNSRSEMNVSTLELGDSALYLCASSDWEQANNEQFFGPGTRLTVL.